These 27 T cell receptor beta chains were all obtained from the same sample, sequenced in a study of shared T cell receptors in the human thymus (dated by TCRdb to the early 2020s). The method was the immunoSEQ multiplex PCR assay. Sourced from immuneACCESS, this table was stored by TCRdb with only in-frame sequences that have V and J called. A share of the clones is absent; for the studies checked, an unresolved V gene accounts for under half, and the remainder has no known explanation. The sample yields 63,000 or so clones; 90% to 95% were counted once. Less than 0.04% of the sample lies in the top ten. Sequencing was performed on thymocytes. The receptors here all came from a human donor.

V usage is TRBV12-5 and J usage is TRBJ1-2, with TRBD1 as a possible D gene (5 bases). Germline CDR1 is LGHNT and CDR2 is FRNRAP. V was shortened by 1 base and J by 2 bases, with 8 bases between the two germline ends. CDR3 size: 14 residues. The CDR3 coding sequence is TGTGCTAGTGGTTTGGGACGGGGGAACTATGGCTACACCTTC. It yields the protein CASGLGRGNYGYTF.

The J gene is TRBJ2-3, the V gene TRBV5-8; 9 bases map to TRBD1. J gave up 4 bases and V 4 bases, and 4 bases lay outside the gene matches. The CDR3 is 14 amino acids. The germline gives CDR1 SGHTS, CDR2 YDEGEE. CDR3 nucleotide sequence: TGTGCCAGCAGCCTCCGACAGGGGGCAGATACGCAGTATTTT. This sequence encodes CASSLRQGADTQYF.

The chain links TRBV5-4 to TRBJ2-1; 7 nucleotides align to TRBD1. Per the germline V gene, CDR1 is SGHNT and CDR2 is YYREEE (reference sequence). The CDR3 loop spans 15 amino acids. The trim removed 1 base at V and 8 bases at J, leaving 9 bases unmatched. CDR3: CASSLRQGIMDEQFF. CDR3 coding DNA: TGTGCCAGCAGCTTGAGACAGGGAATTATGGATGAGCAGTTCTTC. Using reference TRBV5-4 and TRBJ2-1 for the parts outside the CDR3, the full variable domain is ETGVTQSPTHLIKTRGQQVTLRCSSQSGHNTVSWYQQALGQGPQFIFQYYREEENGRGNFPPRFSGLQFPNYSSELNVNALELDDSALYLCASSLRQGIMDEQFFGPGTRLTVL.

V and J are TRBV7-6 and TRBJ1-1; no definite D call. Trimming stripped 0 bases from V and 1 base from J, with 30 bases between. CDR1 and CDR2 from the germline V gene are SGHVS and FNYEAQ. This CDR3 is built from 22 residues. The CDR3: CASSLAFFVLIWLGLKNTEAFF. DNA of the CDR3: TGTGCCAGCAGCTTAGCGTTTTTTGTTTTGATTTGGCTCGGACTAAAGAACACTGAAGCTTTCTTT.

The chain has TRBV19 and TRBJ1-5, with TRBD1 matching 7 bases. The CDR3 totals 15 residues. CDR1 and CDR2 from the germline V gene are LNHDA and SQIVND (reference sequence). The J segment lost 4 bases and the V segment lost 4 bases, leaving 7 bases of the junction unmatched. The CDR3 region is CASSNSSGGNQPQHF. CDR3 nucleotide sequence: TGTGCCAGTAGTAATAGCTCAGGGGGTAATCAGCCCCAGCATTTT.

The chain employs TRBV7-9 and TRBJ2-1; TRBD2 agrees at 7 bases. J lost 4 bases, V lost 1 base, and 4 bases had no gene match. Germline V lookup: CDR1 SEHNR, CDR2 FQNEAQ (reference sequence). CDR3 length equals 15 residues. The CDR3 DNA follows: TGTGCCAGCAGCTTAGTAGGGGAGGGTTACAATGAGCAGTTCTTC. It yields the protein CASSLVGEGYNEQFF.

This clone came up once. This sequence joins TRBV7-2 and TRBJ1-1; D not resolved. Trimming took off 8 bases at V and 1 base at J, with 5 bases between the two ends. The CDR3 totals 11 residues. Germline-derived CDR1 and CDR2 are SGHTA and FQGNSA. CDR3: CASPSNTEAFF. CDR3 nucleotides: TGTGCCAGCCCCTCGAACACTGAAGCTTTCTTT.

The rearrangement joins TRBV11-3 to TRBJ2-7; D may be TRBD2 (6 bases). The germline V gene encodes CDR1 SGHNT and CDR2 YENEEA. Trimming cost V 2 bases and J 7 bases, with 30 bases left between them. The CDR3 consists of 19 residues. CDR3 bases: TGTGCCAGCAGCTTAATACGGGGAACGATAGCGGAGCCCGCCTGGGAGCAGTACTTC. The encoded protein is CASSLIRGTIAEPAWEQYF.

This chain connects TRBV30 to TRBJ2-5; unclear D gene. Germline V gives CDR1 GTSNPN, CDR2 SVGIG (reference sequence). V was trimmed by 2 bases and J by 5 bases, leaving 9 bases between them. The CDR3 has 12 residues. The CDR3 DNA follows: TGTGCCTGGAGTCCCGGTACGGAGACCCAGTACTTC. The encoded protein is CAWSPGTETQYF.

V usage is TRBV29-1 and J usage is TRBJ2-1; 10 positions match TRBD1. Germline V gives CDR1 SQVTM, CDR2 ANQGSEA. The CDR3 spans 14 residues. V was pared by 7 bases and J by 3 bases, with 6 bases of the junction left unmatched. CDR3 sequence: CSALDRGVYNEQFF. The CDR3 DNA follows: TGCAGCGCCCTGGACAGGGGGGTCTACAATGAGCAGTTCTTC.

The chain carries TRBV7-2 and TRBJ2-6, with D perhaps matching TRBD2 (6 bases). The V gene lost 5 bases and the J gene lost 6 bases, with 14 bases spanning the gap. Germline V gene data show CDR1 as SGHTA and CDR2 as FQGNSA. There are 15 residues in the CDR3. The DNA of the CDR3 is TGTGCCAGCAGCCTCCAGCGGGCCGCGGCCAACGTCCTGACTTTC. It encodes CASSLQRAAANVLTF.

The V gene is TRBV7-2, the J gene TRBJ2-1; D is unresolved. Trimming took off 8 bases at V and 6 bases at J, with 29 bases between the two ends. This CDR3 spans 18 amino acids. The V gene's germline CDR1 is SGHTA and CDR2 FQGNSA. The CDR3 loop reads CASLPTEVGFPRPNEQFF. The CDR3 DNA reads TGTGCCAGCCTCCCCACTGAGGTGGGCTTTCCACGTCCCAATGAGCAGTTCTTC.

The genes are TRBV7-2 and TRBJ1-5; D is possibly TRBD1 (6 bases). The CDR3 is made up of 14 amino acids. V was cut by 4 bases and J by 3 bases, with 10 bases left in between. Germline V CDR1 and CDR2: SGHTA, FQGNSA. The CDR3 DNA reads TGTGCCAGCAGCTCCCGGGACAACAATCAGCCCCAGCATTTT. Translated: CASSSRDNNQPQHF.

The V and J genes are TRBV18 and TRBJ1-1, with 8 bases matching TRBD1. The CDR3 contains 17 residues. The J segment lost 5 bases and the V segment lost 1 base, leaving 12 bases of the junction unmatched. CDR1 and CDR2 from the germline V gene are KGHSH and LQKENI. The CDR3 sequence is CASSPRNQQGVETEAFF. The CDR3 bases are TGTGCCAGCTCACCACGAAACCAACAGGGGGTTGAGACTGAAGCTTTCTTT.

V and J are TRBV6-1 and TRBJ1-1; D ambiguous. The CDR3 has 11 amino acids. The V gene lost 5 bases and the J gene lost 10 bases, with 11 bases spanning the gap. Germline V gene lookup returns CDR1 MNHNS and CDR2 SASEGT. The CDR3 protein is CASSPADGAFF. The CDR3 coding sequence is TGTGCCAGCAGTCCCGCCGATGGAGCTTTCTTT.

The chain is built from TRBV4-3 and TRBJ1-2; possible D gene TRBD1, 6 bases. This CDR3 comprises 13 residues. V lost 0 bases and J 6 bases, leaving 8 bases between the germline ends. Germline V gives CDR1 LGHNA, CDR2 YSLEER. The CDR3 spells CASSQESGDGYTF. The CDR3 region has the DNA TGCGCCAGCAGCCAAGAGTCAGGGGATGGCTACACCTTC.

This chain links TRBV12-5 with TRBJ1-6; a weak D match, TRBD1 (5 bases). Trimming pared 1 base from V and 10 bases from J, leaving 8 bases between. Germline CDR1 reads LGHNT; CDR2 reads FRNRAP. The CDR3 has 13 amino acids. CDR3 nucleotide sequence: TGTGCTAGTGGTTTGGGCCCAGGGTCACCCCTCCACTTT. This sequence encodes CASGLGPGSPLHF.

The chain recombines TRBV7-2 with TRBJ2-7; D call uncertain. This CDR3 region has 13 residues. Germline CDR1 SGHTA, CDR2 FQGNSA. V was clipped by 3 bases and J by 2 bases, with 8 bases between them. The CDR3: CASSFPGPYEQYF. The CDR3 DNA sequence: TGTGCCAGCAGCTTTCCCGGGCCCTACGAGCAGTACTTC. The full variable domain, with the rest looked up from reference TRBV7-2 and TRBJ2-7, is GAGVSQSPSNKVTEKGKDVELRCDPISGHTALYWYRQSLGQGLEFLIYFQGNSAPDKSGLPSDRFSAERTGGSVSTLTIQRTQQEDSAVYLCASSFPGPYEQYFGPGTRLTVT.

The V call is TRBV2, the J call TRBJ2-2, with 8 positions matching TRBD1. The CDR3 has 14 amino acids. The V and J ends lost 8 bases and 3 bases, in that order; junction bases with no gene match: 5. Looked up from germline, CDR1 is SNHLY and CDR2 is FYNNEI. CDR3 sequence: CASSSTGDTGELFF. The CDR3 nucleotides read TGTGCCAGCTCATCGACAGGGGACACCGGGGAGCTGTTTTTT.

This chain connects TRBV6-7 to TRBJ1-3; perhaps TRBD1 as D (5 bases). Being an ORF, TRBV6-7 has a function that is uncertain. This CDR3 comprises 17 residues. V dropped 4 bases and J dropped 0 bases, with 16 bases sitting between them. The CDR3 DNA is TGTGCCAGCAGTTCCCGTCAGGGCCCTTTCTCTGGAAACACCATATATTTT. Protein sequence: CASSSRQGPFSGNTIYF.

The V call is TRBV7-2, the J call TRBJ2-1; possible D gene TRBD1, 6 bases. The CDR3 is 16 amino acids. Germline-derived CDR1 and CDR2 are SGHTA and FQGNSA. The V gene lost 5 bases and the J gene lost 0 bases, with 14 bases spanning the gap. The CDR3 nucleotides read TGTGCCAGCAGCCAAAGGGACATACCCTCCTACAATGAGCAGTTCTTC. Residues: CASSQRDIPSYNEQFF.

The rearrangement uses TRBV18 and TRBJ2-7; D ambiguous. The CDR3 has 13 residues. V gave up 4 bases and J gave up 3 bases, with 10 bases separating them. Germline-derived CDR1 and CDR2 are KGHSH and LQKENI. CDR3 nucleotide sequence: TGTGCCAGCTCACAACCTTCACTCTACGAGCAGTACTTC. This sequence encodes CASSQPSLYEQYF.

The chain employs TRBV19 and TRBJ1-1; 7 nucleotides align to TRBD1. V gave up 5 bases and J gave up 0 bases; unmatched junction bases: 9. CDR3 length: 16 amino acids. CDR1 and CDR2 from the germline V gene are LNHDA and SQIVND (reference sequence). CDR3 region: CASSETSGQMNTEAFF. CDR3 nucleotides: TGTGCCAGTAGTGAGACGTCGGGACAGATGAACACTGAAGCTTTCTTT.

V gene TRBV11-2 combines with J gene TRBJ1-3; D remains ambiguous. This CDR3 is 15 amino acids long. V lost 4 bases and J 1 base, leaving 11 bases between the germline ends. The germline V gene encodes CDR1 SGHAT and CDR2 FQNNGV. The CDR3 protein is CASSSGRGSGNTIYF. The CDR3 DNA is TGTGCCAGCAGCTCCGGACGGGGATCTGGAAACACCATATATTTT.

This clone has only one observation. This chain joins TRBV18 and TRBJ2-1, with D perhaps matching TRBD2 (7 bases). CDR1 is KGHSH, CDR2 LQKENI, per germline. CDR3 length equals 16 residues. With 3 bases removed from V and 9 bases from J, the gap between germline ends came to 21 bases. The CDR3, as DNA: TGTGCCAGCTCACCCCCGGCGGGGGCTAGCAAGGGTGAGCAGTTCTTC. Its protein product is CASSPPAGASKGEQFF.

This chain connects TRBV7-9 to TRBJ2-1; D gene unclear. V lost 1 base, J lost 0 bases, and 19 bases lay in between. The CDR3 sequence is 19 residues long. Germline CDR1 reads SEHNR; CDR2 reads FQNEAQ (reference sequence). The CDR3 is CASSLVDGVVPPSYNEQFF. The CDR3 DNA reads TGTGCCAGCAGCTTAGTAGATGGGGTTGTGCCACCCTCCTACAATGAGCAGTTCTTC.

V and J are TRBV9 and TRBJ2-6; D unclear. V was shortened by 3 bases and J by 0 bases, with 10 bases between the two germline ends. The germline CDR1 and CDR2 sequences are SGDLS and YYNGEE. The CDR3 length is 16 residues. CDR3 protein: CASSAGFPSGANVLTF. For the CDR3, the DNA is TGTGCCAGCAGCGCCGGATTCCCCTCTGGGGCCAACGTCCTGACTTTC.